This passage covers 7 T cell receptor beta chains from one sample sequenced in a study of T-cell memory formation after mild COVID-19. MiXCR, run by TCRdb on the 5' RACE reads, gives a single entry per CDR3 protein. Of roughly 600,000 distinct CDR3 sequences detected, approximately 19% appear once; the ten largest clones hold more than 10%. Sequencing was performed on PBMCs or a T cell subset sorted from them (not recorded which). Receptors were obtained from an adult woman who had mild COVID-19 (a few samples of this study predate the infection). Cell type and time point are not known.

This clonotype turned up a few times. The gene calls are TRBV6-2 or TRBV6-3 and TRBJ2-7; TRBD2 matches at 13 bases. V lost 10 bases and J lost 0; bases outside the gene matches: 9. Germline CDR1 is MNHEY and CDR2 is SVGEGT. The CDR3 runs to 16 residues. The CDR3 region has the DNA TGTGCCACGGGACTAGCGGGAACATACTCCTCCTACGAGCAGTACTTC. Amino acid sequence: CATGLAGTYSSYEQYF.

At least ten counts were recorded for this clonotype. The chain couples TRBV5-1 to TRBJ1-1; D remains unclear. Germline assignment: CDR1 SGHRS and CDR2 YFSETQ. The CDR3 loop spans 13 amino acids. V was pared by 0 bases and J by 4 bases, with 7 bases between. CDR3 residues: CASSLAAGTEAFF. The CDR3 bases are TGCGCCAGCAGCTTGGCGGCCGGCACTGAAGCTTTCTTT.

This clonotype turned up a few times. The DNA for the CDR3 is TGTGCCAGCAGTGAAGCAAGGGGGGCAGATACGCAGTATTTT. This sequence encodes CASSEARGADTQYF. The gene calls are TRBV2 and TRBJ2-3; D tentatively reads TRBD1 or TRBD2 (6 bases each). Germline values: CDR1 SNHLY, CDR2 FYNNEI. This CDR3 contains 14 residues. Trimming removed 0 bases from V and 4 bases from J, with 8 bases in between. Full variable domain (missing parts from reference TRBV2 and TRBJ2-3): EPEVTQTPSHQVTQMGQEVILRCVPISNHLYFYWYRQILGQKVEFLVSFYNNEISEKSEIFDDQFSVERPDGSNFTLKIRSTKLEDSAMYFCASSEARGADTQYFGPGTRLTVL.

In its sample, this clonotype was seen a few times. The CDR3 reads CASSYGGLAGGGDTQYF. The DNA for the CDR3 is TGTGCCAGCAGTTATGGTGGACTAGCGGGAGGGGGAGATACGCAGTATTTT. The chain carries TRBV6-5 and TRBJ2-3; TRBD2 aligns across 15 bases. Trimming removed 3 bases from V and 5 bases from J; junction bases left unmatched: 6. The germline V gene encodes CDR1 MNHEY and CDR2 SVGAGI. CDR3 length equals 17 residues.

The chain joins TRBV5-1 to TRBJ2-1; TRBD1 agrees at 10 bases. This CDR3 comprises 15 residues. Germline V lookup: CDR1 SGHRS, CDR2 YFSETQ. Germline trimming cut 2 bases from V and 8 bases from J; bases unmatched to any gene: 7. The CDR3 protein is CASSLRTGGMDEQFF. Here the CDR3 DNA reads TGCGCCAGCAGCTTAAGGACAGGGGGAATGGATGAGCAGTTCTTC. The variable domain in full, with the rest retrieved from reference TRBV5-1 and TRBJ2-1, is KAGVTQTPRYLIKTRGQQVTLSCSPISGHRSVSWYQQTPGQGLQFLFEYFSETQRNKGNFPGRFSGRQFSNSRSEMNVSTLELGDSALYLCASSLRTGGMDEQFFGPGTRLTVL.

This clonotype was seen more than once but under ten times. The V gene is TRBV7-2, the J gene TRBJ2-1; 8 bases map to TRBD2. Trimming removed 3 bases from V and 0 bases from J; junction bases left unmatched: 4. The CDR3 covers 16 residues. CDR1 is SGHTA, CDR2 FQGNSA, per germline. CDR3 nucleotides: TGTGCCAGCAGCTTGATAGCGGGATACTCCTACAATGAGCAGTTCTTC. Its translation: CASSLIAGYSYNEQFF. The full variable domain, its missing parts supplied by reference TRBV7-2 and TRBJ2-1, is GAGVSQSPSNKVTEKGKDVELRCDPISGHTALYWYRQSLGQGLEFLIYFQGNSAPDKSGLPSDRFSAERTGGSVSTLTIQRTQQEDSAVYLCASSLIAGYSYNEQFFGPGTRLTVL.

In its sample, this clonotype was seen a few times. The DNA for the CDR3 is TGTGCCAGCAGTCCATGGACGGAGCAAGAGACCCAGTACTTC. Its translation: CASSPWTEQETQYF. This chain links TRBV12-3 or TRBV12-4 with TRBJ2-5; D gene unclear. The V end was cut by 5 bases, the J end by 2 bases, with 12 bases between. CDR3 size: 14 residues.